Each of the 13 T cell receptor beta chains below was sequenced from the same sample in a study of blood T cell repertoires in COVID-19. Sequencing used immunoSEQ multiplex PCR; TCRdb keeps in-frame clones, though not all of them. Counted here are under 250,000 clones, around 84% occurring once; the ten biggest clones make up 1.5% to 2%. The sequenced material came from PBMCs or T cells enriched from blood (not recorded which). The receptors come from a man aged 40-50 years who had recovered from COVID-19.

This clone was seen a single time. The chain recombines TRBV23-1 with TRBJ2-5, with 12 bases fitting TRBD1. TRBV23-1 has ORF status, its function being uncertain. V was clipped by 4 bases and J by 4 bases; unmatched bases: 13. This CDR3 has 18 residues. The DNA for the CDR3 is TGCGCCAGCAGTCTCTCCCGGGACAGGGGGCGCATCGGAGAGACCCAGTACTTC. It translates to CASSLSRDRGRIGETQYF.

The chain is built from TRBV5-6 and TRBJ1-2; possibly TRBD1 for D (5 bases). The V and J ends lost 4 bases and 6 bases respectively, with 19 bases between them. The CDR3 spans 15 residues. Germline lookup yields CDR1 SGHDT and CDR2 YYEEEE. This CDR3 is CASSMARDFTDGYTF. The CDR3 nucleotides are TGTGCCAGCAGCATGGCTCGGGACTTCACGGATGGCTACACCTTC.

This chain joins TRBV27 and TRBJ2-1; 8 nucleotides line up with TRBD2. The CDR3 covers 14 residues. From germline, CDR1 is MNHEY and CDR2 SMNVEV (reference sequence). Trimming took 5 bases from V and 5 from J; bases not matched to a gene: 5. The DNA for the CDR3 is TGTGCCAGCAGTCACCGGACTAGCAACAATGAGCAGTTCTTC. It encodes CASSHRTSNNEQFF.

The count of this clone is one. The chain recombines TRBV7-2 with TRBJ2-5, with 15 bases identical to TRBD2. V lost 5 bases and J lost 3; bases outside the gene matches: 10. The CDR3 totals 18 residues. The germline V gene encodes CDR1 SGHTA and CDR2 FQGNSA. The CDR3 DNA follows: TGTGCCAGCAGCACCGGACTAGCGGGGGGGCCGGTGAAAGAGACCCAGTACTTC. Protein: CASSTGLAGGPVKETQYF.

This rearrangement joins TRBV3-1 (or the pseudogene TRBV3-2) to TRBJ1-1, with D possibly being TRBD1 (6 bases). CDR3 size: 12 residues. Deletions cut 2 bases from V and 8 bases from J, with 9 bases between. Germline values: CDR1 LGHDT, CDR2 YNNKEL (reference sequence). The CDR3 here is CASSQIRGEAFF. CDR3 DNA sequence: TGTGCCAGCAGCCAAATAAGGGGGGAAGCTTTCTTT.

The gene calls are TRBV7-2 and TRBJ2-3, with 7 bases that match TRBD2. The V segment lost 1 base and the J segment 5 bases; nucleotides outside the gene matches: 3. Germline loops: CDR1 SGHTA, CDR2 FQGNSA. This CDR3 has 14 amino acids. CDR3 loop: CASSLEGGRDTQYF. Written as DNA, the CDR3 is TGTGCCAGCAGCTTAGAGGGAGGGAGAGATACGCAGTATTTT.

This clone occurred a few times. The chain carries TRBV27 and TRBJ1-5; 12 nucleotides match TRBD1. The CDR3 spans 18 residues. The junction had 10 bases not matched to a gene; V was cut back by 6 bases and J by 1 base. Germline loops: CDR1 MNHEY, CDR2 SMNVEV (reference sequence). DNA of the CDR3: TGTGCCAGCAGGTTAGAGGGACAGGGGGCGTCGAGCAATCAGCCCCAGCATTTT. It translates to CASRLEGQGASSNQPQHF.

The CDR3 DNA follows: TGCAGCGTTGGACCATCAGGGGAGGGTGGGCTGTTTTTT. Translated: CSVGPSGEGGLFF. The rearrangement uses TRBV29-1 and TRBJ2-2; D might be TRBD2 (7 bases). The CDR3 sequence is 13 residues long. Trimming stripped 4 bases from V and 13 bases from J, with 19 bases between. Germline V gene lookup returns CDR1 SQVTM and CDR2 ANQGSEA.

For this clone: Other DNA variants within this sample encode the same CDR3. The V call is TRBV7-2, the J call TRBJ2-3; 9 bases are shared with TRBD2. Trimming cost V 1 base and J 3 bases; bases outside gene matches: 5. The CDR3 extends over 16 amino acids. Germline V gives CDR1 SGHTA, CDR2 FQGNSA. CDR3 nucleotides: TGTGCCAGCAGCTTAGGTGCAAGCGGGGGGACAGATACGCAGTATTTT. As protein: CASSLGASGGTDTQYF. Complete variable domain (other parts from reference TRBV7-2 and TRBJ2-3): GAGVSQSPSNKVTEKGKDVELRCDPISGHTALYWYRQSLGQGLEFLIYFQGNSAPDKSGLPSDRFSAERTGGSVSTLTIQRTQQEDSAVYLCASSLGASGGTDTQYFGPGTRLTVL.

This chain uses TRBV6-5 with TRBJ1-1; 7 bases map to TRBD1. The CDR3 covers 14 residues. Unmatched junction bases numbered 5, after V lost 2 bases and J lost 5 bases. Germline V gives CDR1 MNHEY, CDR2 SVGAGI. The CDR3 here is CASSYHQGVTEAFF. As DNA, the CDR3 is TGTGCCAGCAGTTACCACCAGGGGGTTACTGAAGCTTTCTTT.

CDR3 nucleotide sequence: TGTGCCAGCAGCCCCAGCTCCTATAATTCACCCCTCCACTTT. Encoded protein: CASSPSSYNSPLHF. The rearrangement uses TRBV27 and TRBJ1-6; no definite D call. The CDR3 covers 14 residues. V gave up 6 bases and J gave up 0 bases, with 6 bases separating them. The germline V gene has CDR1 MNHEY and CDR2 SMNVEV (reference sequence).

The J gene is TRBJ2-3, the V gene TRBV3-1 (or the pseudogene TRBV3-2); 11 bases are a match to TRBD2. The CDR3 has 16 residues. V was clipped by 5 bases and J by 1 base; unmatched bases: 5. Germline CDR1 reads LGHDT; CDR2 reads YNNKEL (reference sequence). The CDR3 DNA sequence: TGTGCCAGCAGCAGGCTAGCGGGGGGAGGCACAGATACGCAGTATTTT. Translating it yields CASSRLAGGGTDTQYF.

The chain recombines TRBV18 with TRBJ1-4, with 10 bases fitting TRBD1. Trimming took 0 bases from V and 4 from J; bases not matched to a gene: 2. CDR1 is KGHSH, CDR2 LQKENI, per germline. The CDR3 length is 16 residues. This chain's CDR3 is CASSPPGQGINEKLFF. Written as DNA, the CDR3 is TGTGCCAGCTCACCACCGGGACAGGGGATTAATGAAAAACTGTTTTTT.